A selection of T cell receptor beta chains follows, all from one sample in a study of cytomegalovirus exposure and HLA in healthy donors. Assay: immunoSEQ multiplex PCR; the TCRdb copy retains only in-frame clones and omits some. The sample carries 110,000 or so clones, 60% to 80% recorded once. The sequenced sample consisted of PBMCs. Every receptor here comes from a man in his forties or fifties in good health and CMV-seropositive. Each CDR3 is given with its conserved first and last residue. A D gene is named only where the DNA matches it firmly. Clone size is shown for a subset of rows, as once, few, many or a class of expanded clone.

>TRBV7-2|few|TRBD1|TRBJ1-1
CASSSHPGGTEAFF
TGTGCCAGCAGTTCCCACCCAGGGGGCACTGAAGCTTTCTTT
>TRBV28|few|.|TRBJ1-6
CASRFDRTNNSPLHF
TGTGCCAGCAGATTCGACAGAACTAATAATTCACCCCTCCACTTT
>TRBV18|.|.|TRBJ2-3
CASSYNSQTDTQYF
TGTGCCAGCTCGTATAACAGTCAAACAGATACGCAGTATTTT
>TRBV4-1|.|.|TRBJ2-5
CASSQRVGDSQETQYF
TGCGCCAGCAGCCAGAGGGTAGGGGACTCCCAAGAGACCCAGTACTTC
>TRBV9|.|.|TRBJ2-5
CASSVYRGAQETQYF
TGTGCCAGCAGCGTATACCGGGGGGCTCAAGAGACCCAGTACTTC
>TRBV19|.|TRBD1|TRBJ1-6
CASSIKTGSSPLHF
TGTGCCAGTAGTATAAAGACAGGGAGTTCACCCCTCCACTTT
>TRBV7-2|.|.|TRBJ1-5
CASSFNNQPQHF
TGTGCCAGCAGCTTCAACAATCAGCCCCAGCATTTT
>TRBV6-1|.|.|TRBJ2-7
CASSELAGSYEQYF
TGTGCCAGCAGTGAGTTGGCGGGATCCTACGAGCAGTACTTC
>TRBV2|.|.|TRBJ2-1
CASNRASYNEQFF
TGTGCCAGCAACAGGGCATCCTACAATGAGCAGTTCTTC
>TRBV6-6|.|TRBD1|TRBJ1-5
CASTTTGQGGQPQHF
TGTGCCAGCACCACTACCGGACAGGGGGGTCAGCCCCAGCATTTT
>TRBV6-1|.|.|TRBJ1-5
CASSELAGNQPQHF
TGTGCCAGCAGTGAATTGGCCGGCAATCAGCCCCAGCATTTT
>TRBV7-6|.|.|TRBJ2-1
CASSADSNEQFF
TGTGCCAGCAGCGCGGACTCCAATGAGCAGTTCTTC
>TRBV5-1|.|TRBD1|TRBJ2-7
CASSLGGRTGFYEQYF
TGCGCCAGCAGCTTGGGAGGTAGGACAGGGTTTTACGAGCAGTACTTC
>TRBV19|.|.|TRBJ1-1
CASSIMPDYQGAFF
TGTGCCAGTAGTATAATGCCCGATTACCAGGGAGCTTTCTTT
>TRBV6-1|.|TRBD2|TRBJ2-2
CASSENELGLAGVGELFF
TGTGCCAGCAGTGAAAACGAATTGGGACTAGCGGGAGTCGGGGAGCTGTTTTTT
>TRBV6-5|.|TRBD2|TRBJ2-1
CASSVLAGNNEQFF
TGTGCCAGCAGTGTGCTAGCGGGGAACAATGAGCAGTTCTTC
>TRBV27|.|.|TRBJ2-3
CASSLRSRGSTDTQYF
TGTGCCAGCAGTTTACGAAGCAGGGGATCCACAGATACGCAGTATTTT
>TRBV18|.|.|TRBJ2-7
CASSLSSYEQYF
TGTGCCAGCTCCCTTAGCTCCTACGAGCAGTACTTC
>TRBV6-5|.|TRBD2|TRBJ2-7
CASSYSGLADYEQYF
TGTGCCAGCAGTTACTCAGGACTAGCGGACTACGAGCAGTACTTC
>TRBV9|.|TRBD1|TRBJ1-6
CASSLGQGDSPLHF
TGTGCCAGCAGCCTCGGACAGGGGGATTCACCCCTCCACTTT
>TRBV11-3|.|.|TRBJ2-7
CASSHDWTATYEQYF
TGTGCCAGCAGCCACGACTGGACAGCCACCTACGAGCAGTACTTC
>TRBV6-5|.|TRBD2|TRBJ2-1
CASRGPASGRSEQFF
TGTGCCAGCAGGGGGCCGGCTAGCGGGAGAAGTGAGCAGTTCTTC
>TRBV23-1|.|TRBD2|TRBJ2-7
CASSLRTSGIYEQYF
TGCGCCAGCAGTCTCAGGACTAGCGGGATCTACGAGCAGTACTTC
>TRBV9|few|.|TRBJ1-1
CASSVAPGFDTEAFF
TGTGCCAGCAGCGTAGCTCCGGGGTTTGACACTGAAGCTTTCTTT
>TRBV6-5|once|.|TRBJ2-1
CASSLAESVSYNEQFF
TGTGCCAGCAGTTTAGCGGAAAGCGTCTCCTACAATGAGCAGTTCTTC
>TRBV6-5|.|TRBD1|TRBJ2-7
CASSPPGDRVAEQYF
TGTGCCAGCAGTCCCCCAGGGGACAGGGTTGCCGAGCAGTACTTC
>TRBV15|.|.|TRBJ1-3
CATTPRGSGNTIYF
TGTGCCACCACACCTAGGGGCTCTGGAAACACCATATATTTT
>TRBV9|.|.|TRBJ1-1
CASSVSPILNTEAFF
TGTGCCAGCAGCGTATCCCCTATACTGAACACTGAAGCTTTCTTT
>TRBV6-5|.|.|TRBJ1-1
CASSYEGLALGEAFF
TGTGCCAGCAGTTACGAGGGCCTCGCGTTGGGGGAAGCTTTCTTT
>TRBV6-5|.|TRBD2|TRBJ2-5
CASSFPGGETQYF
TGTGCCAGCAGTTTCCCCGGGGGGGAGACCCAGTACTTC
>TRBV5-6|.|TRBD1|TRBJ2-7
CASSLAQGTGFWEQYF
TGTGCCAGCAGCTTGGCGCAGGGGACAGGGTTCTGGGAGCAGTACTTC
>TRBV6-5|.|.|TRBJ1-4
CASSPGYAANEKLFF
TGTGCCAGCAGTCCAGGGTACGCGGCTAATGAAAAACTGTTTTTT
>TRBV28|.|.|TRBJ2-3
CASSSPGTRIRGTQYF
TGTGCCAGCAGTTCCCCAGGGACCCGAATTCGGGGGACGCAGTATTTT
>TRBV19|.|TRBD1|TRBJ2-5
CASSQDRGRTQYF
TGTGCCAGTAGTCAGGACAGGGGCCGGACCCAGTACTTC
>TRBV5-6|.|TRBD1|TRBJ1-4
CASSKAWDRRRSNEKLFF
TGTGCCAGCAGCAAGGCCTGGGACAGGCGGAGGAGTAATGAAAAACTGTTTTTT
>TRBV7-9|.|.|TRBJ2-3
CASSSPPWTSRQADTQYF
TGTGCCAGCAGCTCCCCCCCGTGGACTTCCAGGCAGGCAGATACGCAGTATTTT
>TRBV4-1|.|TRBD2|TRBJ2-1
CASSHPLAGGDNEQFF
TGCGCCAGCAGCCACCCGCTAGCGGGGGGAGACAATGAGCAGTTCTTC
>TRBV19|.|.|TRBJ2-1
CASTSLSGRRNEQFF
TGTGCCAGTACCTCCCTCTCGGGGAGGCGCAATGAGCAGTTCTTC
>TRBV7-9|.|TRBD2|TRBJ2-1
CASSPLAGHVYNEQFF
TGTGCCAGCAGCCCCCTAGCGGGACATGTTTACAATGAGCAGTTCTTC
>TRBV19|.|.|TRBJ1-6
CASSPIQMQRNSPLHF
TGTGCCAGTAGTCCCATCCAGATGCAGAGGAATTCACCCCTCCACTTT
>TRBV5-4|.|TRBD2|TRBJ2-7
CASSSGTSLYEQYF
TGCGCCAGCAGCTCCGGGACTAGCCTCTACGAGCAGTACTTC
>TRBV19|.|TRBD2|TRBJ2-5
CASSKLAGVETQYF
TGTGCCAGTAGTAAGCTAGCGGGAGTAGAGACCCAGTACTTC